The entry below gives a single T cell receptor (beta chain) sequence along with its context. Its antigen is still unknown. Per germline, CDR1 SGHRS and CDR2 YFSETQ. V gave up 4 bases and J gave up 4 bases; unmatched junction bases: 11. The CDR3 loop spans 16 amino acids. TCRdb keeps only in-frame clones here, not all; method: immunoSEQ multiplex PCR. The sample gives 60,000 to 75,000 clones, roughly 88% of which show up once; 11% to 15% is in the top ten. PCR or immunohistochemistry showed mismatch repair deficiency in every enrolled patient. TCR sequencing covered a few patients who responded to pembrolizumab. The data were taken from a study of PD-1 blockade in mismatch repair-deficient tumors. General observations from the study: Tumor-resident clones, often undetectable pretreatment in blood, expanded then contracted after pembrolizumab.

This receptor was taken from an adult with mismatch repair-deficient cancer. Specimen: peripheral blood, collected 52 weeks after starting pembrolizumab. The chain recombines TRBV5-1 with TRBJ2-5; 9 bases are shared with TRBD2. The CDR3 is CASSPGLARQGETQYF. Here the CDR3 DNA reads TGCGCCAGCAGCCCAGGACTAGCGAGACAGGGAGAGACCCAGTACTTC.